Following are 25 T cell receptor beta chains from one sample sequenced in a study of human T cells and chemical hapten exposure. One entry per CDR3 protein results from TCRdb running MiXCR on the RACE reads. The sample yields about 110,000 distinct CDR3 sequences, 9% to 9.5% seen once. Time point of the sample: patch test 2, 6 weeks after DPC sensitization. Treatment described: therapeutic diphenylcyclopropenone sensitization with weekly scalp DPC. The source was whole blood, collected in connection with sensitization to the hapten diphenylcyclopropenone (DPC). The receptors here all came from a woman aged 40 to 50 with alopecia areata. Some clones in this sample may be carry-over from other donors' samples.

This clonotype was detected many times. This chain joins TRBV7-2 and TRBJ1-1; perhaps TRBD1 as D (6 bases). This CDR3 contains 16 residues. The germline gives CDR1 SGHTA, CDR2 FQGNSA. Trimming stripped 6 bases from V and 1 base from J, with 18 bases between. CDR3 sequence reads: CASRSRQAGRNTEAFF. CDR3 coding DNA: TGTGCCAGCAGGAGTCGACAGGCGGGTAGGAACACTGAAGCTTTCTTT.

This chain links TRBV6-6 with TRBJ1-2; 7 bases line up with TRBD1. This CDR3 has 16 amino acids. Germline V CDR1 and CDR2: MNHNY, SVGAGI (reference sequence). V dropped 0 bases and J dropped 2; count of bases not matched to a gene: 6. CDR3 protein: CASSYSTGQVNYGYTF. As DNA, the CDR3 is TGTGCCAGCAGTTACTCGACCGGACAGGTCAACTATGGCTACACCTTC.

The chain carries TRBV7-2 and TRBJ2-7; TRBD2 matches at 13 bases. Germline V gene lookup returns CDR1 SGHTA and CDR2 FQGNSA. This CDR3 spans 15 amino acids. J was trimmed by 3 bases and V by 6 bases; bases with no gene match: 5. CDR3 nucleotide sequence: TGTGCCAGCAGATCCGGGACTAGCGGGGTCTACGAGCAGTACTTC. Protein sequence: CASRSGTSGVYEQYF.

This clonotype came up a few times. The J gene is TRBJ2-7, the V gene TRBV4-3; possibly TRBD2 for D (7 bases). V was cut by 2 bases and J by 0 bases, with 11 bases left in between. Germline CDR1 reads LGHNA; CDR2 reads YSLEER. The CDR3 consists of 15 residues. The DNA for the CDR3 is TGCGCCAGCAGCCAAAGGGGGGGAGGCTCCTACGAGCAGTACTTC. This translates into CASSQRGGGSYEQYF.

This clonotype was counted at least ten times. This chain links TRBV5-1 with TRBJ1-1; 9 bases map to TRBD1. The CDR3 has 15 amino acids. V was clipped by 2 bases and J by 1 base; unmatched bases: 3. Germline-derived CDR1 and CDR2 are SGHRS and YFSETQ. The CDR3 nucleotides are TGCGCCAGCAGCTTCATGGGACAGGGGAACACTGAAGCTTTCTTT. Residues: CASSFMGQGNTEAFF.

This clonotype was recorded many times. The chain uses TRBV6-5 and TRBJ1-3; 8 nucleotides align to TRBD1. The CDR3 length is 14 residues. Trimming took 6 bases from V and 4 from J; bases not matched to a gene: 5. CDR1 and CDR2 (germline): MNHEY, SVGAGI. The CDR3 is CASSTGTGGNTIYF. CDR3 DNA: TGTGCCAGCAGCACCGGGACAGGAGGAAACACCATATATTTT.

As regards this clonotype: A much larger clonotype is one base distant, so this may be a read error. The rearrangement uses TRBV5-5 and TRBJ1-5, with TRBD1 matching 7 bases. V shed 4 bases and J 5 bases; nucleotides not matched to a gene: 3. The CDR3 consists of 13 residues. Germline loops: CDR1 SGHKS, CDR2 YYEKEE (reference sequence). The CDR3 loop is CASSVDRDQPQHF. In DNA form, the CDR3 reads TGTGCCAGCAGCGTCGACAGGGATCAGCCCCAGCATTTT.

This clonotype was recorded a few times. This chain connects TRBV5-4 to TRBJ2-4, with TRBD1 matching 11 bases. Germline V CDR1 and CDR2: SGHNT, YYREEE (reference sequence). The ends lost 4 bases at V and 8 bases at J; junction bases unmatched: 11. This CDR3 is 16 amino acids long. In nucleotides, the CDR3 is TGTGCCAGCAGCCTCAGGACAGGGGGCGGTTTGGACATTCAGTACTTC. It yields the protein CASSLRTGGGLDIQYF.

This clonotype was observed at least ten times. The chain links TRBV7-2 to TRBJ1-2, with TRBD1 matching over 9 bases. Germline CDR1 is SGHTA and CDR2 is FQGNSA. The CDR3 totals 15 residues. V shed 4 bases and J 2 bases; nucleotides not matched to a gene: 5. The CDR3 nucleotides are TGTGCCAGCAGCTCTAGACAGGGGGACAACTATGGCTACACCTTC. Amino acid sequence: CASSSRQGDNYGYTF. Based on the CDR3 plus reference TRBV7-2 and TRBJ1-2, the full variable domain is GAGVSQSPSNKVTEKGKDVELRCDPISGHTALYWYRQSLGQGLEFLIYFQGNSAPDKSGLPSDRFSAERTGGSVSTLTIQRTQQEDSAVYLCASSSRQGDNYGYTFGSGTRLTVV.

This clonotype occurred a few times. The rearrangement uses TRBV20-1 and TRBJ2-5; TRBD1 matches at 9 bases. The CDR3 runs 14 residues. In germline, CDR1 is DFQATT, CDR2 SNEGSKA (reference sequence). The V segment lost 4 bases and the J segment 2 bases; nucleotides outside the gene matches: 5. The chain's CDR3 is CSAIPGTGQETQYF. Here the CDR3 DNA reads TGCAGTGCTATTCCCGGGACAGGGCAAGAGACCCAGTACTTC.

The gene calls are TRBV3-1 and TRBJ1-1, with D uncertain. The CDR3 covers 14 residues. V dropped 4 bases and J dropped 3 bases, with 12 bases sitting between them. Germline values: CDR1 LGHDT, CDR2 YNNKEL (reference sequence). CDR3: CASSPRARDTEAFF. For the CDR3, the DNA is TGTGCCAGCAGCCCTAGAGCAAGGGACACTGAAGCTTTCTTT.

Many counts were recorded for this clonotype. The chain joins TRBV29-1 to TRBJ1-2; 10 bases line up with TRBD1. The CDR3 consists of 11 residues. V lost 7 bases and J lost 5; bases outside the gene matches: 1. Germline CDR1 is SQVTM and CDR2 is ANQGSEA. The DNA for the CDR3 is TGCAGCGCGGACAGGGGGTATGGCTACACCTTC. It yields the protein CSADRGYGYTF.

At least ten counts were recorded for this clonotype. This rearrangement joins TRBV7-2 to TRBJ1-5; the D is unclear. This CDR3 is 13 amino acids long. The ends were cut back, 2 bases at V and 3 bases at J, with 5 bases in the middle. Germline V lookup: CDR1 SGHTA, CDR2 FQGNSA. The CDR3 coding sequence is TGTGCCAGCAGCTTATGGAACAATCAGCCCCAGCATTTT. Protein: CASSLWNNQPQHF.

The CDR3 region has the DNA TGTGCCAGCAGCGTAGGCGCGGGCTACGAGCAGTACTTC. It encodes CASSVGAGYEQYF. V and J are TRBV9 and TRBJ2-7, with D possibly being TRBD2 (5 bases). Trimming pared 0 bases from V and 3 bases from J, leaving 7 bases between. CDR1 and CDR2 from the germline V gene are SGDLS and YYNGEE. This CDR3 region has 13 residues.

This clonotype was seen repeatedly, ten times or more. This CDR3 is CSASRQGATEAFF. Written as DNA, the CDR3 is TGCAGTGCTTCTCGTCAGGGGGCCACTGAAGCTTTCTTT. The chain is built from TRBV20-1 and TRBJ1-1; 8 bases line up with TRBD1. V lost 5 bases and J lost 4; bases outside the gene matches: 6. CDR3 length: 13 amino acids. Germline V gene lookup returns CDR1 DFQATT and CDR2 SNEGSKA (reference sequence).

V gene TRBV28 combines with J gene TRBJ2-4, with 7 nucleotides matching TRBD1. The length of the CDR3 is 14 residues. CDR1 is MDHEN, CDR2 SYDVKM, per germline. Germline trimming cut 6 bases from V and 6 bases from J; bases unmatched to any gene: 8. The CDR3 sequence is CASSRGQPRNIQYF. In DNA form, the CDR3 reads TGTGCCAGCAGCCGGGGACAGCCCAGAAACATTCAGTACTTC.

The V gene is TRBV6-5, the J gene TRBJ2-1; 9 bases align to TRBD2. The CDR3 extends over 17 amino acids. V dropped 6 bases and J dropped 7; count of bases not matched to a gene: 16. In germline, CDR1 is MNHEY, CDR2 SVGAGI. The CDR3 loop reads CASSSIWAGGPKNEQFF. For the CDR3, the DNA is TGTGCCAGCAGCTCAATCTGGGCGGGGGGGCCTAAGAATGAGCAGTTCTTC.

The chain combines TRBV12-3 or TRBV12-4 with TRBJ1-3, with D unresolved. Trimming removed 7 bases from V and 2 bases from J, with 6 bases in between. This CDR3 has 12 amino acids. The CDR3 bases are TGTGCCAGCAAGAGGGCTGGAAACACCATATATTTT. Encoded protein: CASKRAGNTIYF.

This clonotype was counted only a few times. In DNA, the CDR3 is TGCGCCAGCAGCCGAGGGACATTTGGCTACACCTTC. This encodes CASSRGTFGYTF. The chain is built from TRBV4-1 and TRBJ1-2; tentatively, D is TRBD1 (6 bases). Germline CDR1 MGHRA, CDR2 YSYEKL. V lost 4 bases and J lost 7, with 10 bases in between. The CDR3 loop spans 12 amino acids.

This clonotype was seen at least ten times. V is TRBV5-5 and J is TRBJ2-7; 7 nucleotides agree with TRBD1. Losses at the gene ends were 4 bases for V and 2 bases for J; bases not matched to a gene: 6. From germline, CDR1 is SGHKS and CDR2 YYEKEE (reference sequence). CDR3 length: 14 amino acids. CDR3 in DNA: TGTGCCAGCAGCCTAGTGACAGGGACCTACGAGCAGTACTTC. This encodes CASSLVTGTYEQYF.

This sequence joins TRBV2 and TRBJ2-4, with 8 bases that match TRBD2. The CDR3 totals 16 residues. After removal of 6 bases from V and 1 base from J, the junction contained 8 bases not matched to a gene. Germline assignment: CDR1 SNHLY and CDR2 FYNNEI. The CDR3 nucleotides read TGTGCCAGCAGCCTCGGCGGGGGGACGGCCAAAAACATTCAGTACTTC. Translation: CASSLGGGTAKNIQYF.

For this clonotype: The junction does not match germline at one end; this may be a read error. The rearrangement links TRBV4-1 to TRBJ2-5, with 7 bases identical to TRBD2. Per germline, CDR1 MGHRA and CDR2 YSYEKL. CDR3 length equals 16 residues. CDR3 protein: CTSSRNPGLSGETQYF. The CDR3 region has the DNA TGCACCAGCAGCCGGAACCCGGGACTATCGGGCGAGACCCAGTACTTC.

This clonotype was seen repeatedly, ten times or more. V usage is TRBV10-2 and J usage is TRBJ2-7; 10 nucleotides line up with TRBD1. The CDR3 spans 13 residues. V lost 6 bases to trimming and J lost 2 bases; unmatched junction nucleotides: 1. Germline assignment: CDR1 WSHSY and CDR2 SAAADI. The chain's CDR3 is CASRGTGAYEQYF. Here the CDR3 DNA reads TGCGCCAGCAGGGGGACAGGGGCCTACGAGCAGTACTTC.

The chain employs TRBV10-3 and TRBJ2-3; no clear D gene. V was clipped by 2 bases and J by 2 bases, with 2 bases between them. The CDR3 consists of 12 residues. Germline CDR1 is ENHRY and CDR2 is SYGVKD. CDR3 in DNA: TGTGCCATCAGTGAGGCCACAGATACGCAGTATTTT. Its translation: CAISEATDTQYF.

This clonotype showed up many times. The chain links TRBV13 to TRBJ1-1; D remains ambiguous. Germline CDR1 is PRHDT and CDR2 is FYEKMQ (reference sequence). The CDR3 extends over 14 amino acids. Trimming shortened V by 3 bases and J by 6 bases, and 14 bases separated the two germline ends. The CDR3 loop is CASSFYDTLAEAFF. The CDR3 bases are TGTGCCAGCAGCTTTTATGACACTTTGGCTGAAGCTTTCTTT.